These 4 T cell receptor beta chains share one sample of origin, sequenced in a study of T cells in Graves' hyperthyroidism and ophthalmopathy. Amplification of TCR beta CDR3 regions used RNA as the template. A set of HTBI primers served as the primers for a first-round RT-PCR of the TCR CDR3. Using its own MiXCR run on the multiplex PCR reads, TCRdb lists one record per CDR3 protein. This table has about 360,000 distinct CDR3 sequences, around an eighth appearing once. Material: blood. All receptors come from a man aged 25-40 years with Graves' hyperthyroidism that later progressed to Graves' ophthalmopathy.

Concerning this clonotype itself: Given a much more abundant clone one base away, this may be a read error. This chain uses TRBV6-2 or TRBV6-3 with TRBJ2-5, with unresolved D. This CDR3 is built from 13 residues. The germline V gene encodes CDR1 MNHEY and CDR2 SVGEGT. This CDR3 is CASSSDPQETLYF. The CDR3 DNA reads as TGTGCCAGCAGTTCGGACCCCCAAGAGACCCTGTACTTC.

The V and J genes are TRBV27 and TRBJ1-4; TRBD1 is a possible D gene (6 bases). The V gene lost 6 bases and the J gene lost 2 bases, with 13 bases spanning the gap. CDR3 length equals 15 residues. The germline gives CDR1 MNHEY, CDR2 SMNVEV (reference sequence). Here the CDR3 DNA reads TGTGCCAGCAGGGATGGGGGGCAGACTAATGAAAAACTGTTTTTT. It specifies CASRDGGQTNEKLFF.

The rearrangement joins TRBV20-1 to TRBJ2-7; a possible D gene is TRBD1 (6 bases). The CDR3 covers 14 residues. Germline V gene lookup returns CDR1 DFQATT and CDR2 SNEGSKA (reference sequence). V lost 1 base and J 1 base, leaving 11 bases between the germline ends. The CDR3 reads CSARVRGFSYEQYF. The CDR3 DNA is TGCAGTGCTAGAGTCAGGGGTTTTTCCTACGAGCAGTACTTC.

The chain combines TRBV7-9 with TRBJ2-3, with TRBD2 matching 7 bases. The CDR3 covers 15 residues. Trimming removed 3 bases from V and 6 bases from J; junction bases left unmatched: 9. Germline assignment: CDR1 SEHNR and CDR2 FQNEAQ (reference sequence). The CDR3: CASSFLAVKADTQYF. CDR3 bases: TGTGCCAGCAGCTTCCTAGCGGTAAAGGCGGATACGCAGTATTTT. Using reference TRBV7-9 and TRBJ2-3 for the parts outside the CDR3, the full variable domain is DTGVSQNPRHKITKRGQNVTFRCDPISEHNRLYWYRQTLGQGPEFLTYFQNEAQLEKSRLLSDRFSAERPKGSFSTLEIQRTEQGDSAMYLCASSFLAVKADTQYFGPGTRLTVL.